This is a list of T cell receptor beta chains from one sample in a study of early T cells in non-severe SARS-CoV-2 infection. Each CDR3 protein is one row after TCRdb ran MiXCR on the 5' RACE reads. The sample shows around 86,000 distinct CDR3 sequences, about 15% of them seen only once. The sample consisted of whole blood. The receptors stem from an adult who was a healthcare worker with PCR-confirmed SARS-CoV-2 infection or an uninfected control (not recorded which). Both conserved end residues are part of each CDR3. A D gene is named only where the DNA matches it firmly. Not every row has a clone size; where given, it reads once, few, many or a size class.

cdr3_nt	cdr3_aa	clone_size	v_call	j_call	d_call
TGTGCCAGCAGCTTTACGGAGAATCAGCCCCAGCATTTT	CASSFTENQPQHF	-	TRBV5-6	TRBJ1-5	-
TGTGCCATCAGTGACCCGGGACCAGCGGGGGACACAGATACGCAGTATTTT	CAISDPGPAGDTDTQYF	once	TRBV10-3	TRBJ2-3	TRBD2
TGTGCCAGCAGGACGGCAGCTGGAAACACCATATATTTT	CASRTAAGNTIYF	-	TRBV12-3/TRBV12-4	TRBJ1-3	-
TGCAGTGCTAGACTGCGGGGCCGTACCAATGAGCAGTTCTTC	CSARLRGRTNEQFF	many	TRBV20-1	TRBJ2-1	-
TGTGCCAGCAGTTCCGGCGGGGGGGCTGAGACCCAGTACTTC	CASSSGGGAETQYF	-	TRBV12-3/TRBV12-4	TRBJ2-5	TRBD2
TGTGCCAGCAGTTACCGAGACAGGCTATTAAGCAATCAGCCCCAGCATTTT	CASSYRDRLLSNQPQHF	few	TRBV6-6	TRBJ1-5	-
TGTGCCAGCAGCTACTGGACCGAGAGCACAGATACGCAGTATTTT	CASSYWTESTDTQYF	-	TRBV5-6	TRBJ2-3	-
TGTGCCAGCAGTTCTAACCTAGCGGCAACAGATACGCAGTATTTT	CASSSNLAATDTQYF	-	TRBV12-3/TRBV12-4	TRBJ2-3	TRBD2
TGTGCCAGCAGCTTACGTGGGAGTCGGGACAATGAGCAGTTCTTC	CASSLRGSRDNEQFF	few	TRBV13	TRBJ2-1	-
TGTGCCAGCAGTCCTACAAGTATAGCTGCTGGGGCCAACGTCCTGACTTTC	CASSPTSIAAGANVLTF	-	TRBV12-3/TRBV12-4	TRBJ2-6	-
TGTGCCAGCAGTCCCCCTCCGGGGTATGAGACTGAAGCTTTCTTT	CASSPPPGYETEAFF	few	TRBV12-3/TRBV12-4	TRBJ1-1	-
TGCGCCAGCGGGACTAGCGGGGGGGCAAGCACCGGGGAGCTGTTTTTT	CASGTSGGASTGELFF	-	TRBV10-2	TRBJ2-2	TRBD2
TGCAGCGCCGGGACTACCATGAACACCGGGGAGCTGTTTTTT	CSAGTTMNTGELFF	-	TRBV29-1	TRBJ2-2	TRBD2
TGTGCCAGCAGACGGGACGGGACAGGGGGTCGACACACTGAAGCTTTCTTT	CASRRDGTGGRHTEAFF	-	TRBV28	TRBJ1-1	TRBD1
TGTGCCAGCTCACCCCCGGGGACAGGGGGCGGCGAGGTTGAAGCTTTCTTT	CASSPPGTGGGEVEAFF	-	TRBV18	TRBJ1-1	TRBD1
TGCAGTGCTAGAGATGGGTACAGGGACTCTAGCACAGATACGCAGTATTTT	CSARDGYRDSSTDTQYF	few	TRBV20-1	TRBJ2-3	-
TGCAGTGCTCCCCCTGGGGTCTCTGGGGCCAACGTCCTGACTTTC	CSAPPGVSGANVLTF	few	TRBV20-1	TRBJ2-6	-
TGTGCCAGTAGTATACGGACGAATCAGCCCCAGCATTTT	CASSIRTNQPQHF	many	TRBV19	TRBJ1-5	-
TGCAGTGCTATTAGGGGACAGGGGTTAACCGGGGAGCTGTTTTTT	CSAIRGQGLTGELFF	-	TRBV20-1	TRBJ2-2	TRBD1
TGTGCCAGCAGCTTGGCAGGGGCGGGGACTGAAGCTTTCTTT	CASSLAGAGTEAFF	many	TRBV5-4	TRBJ1-1	-
TGCGCCAGCAGCTTCGGATCAACTAATGAAAAACTGTTTTTT	CASSFGSTNEKLFF	-	TRBV5-1	TRBJ1-4	-
TGTGCCAGCAGCTTTTACGGGGGCCTTAGCACAGATACGCAGTATTTT	CASSFYGGLSTDTQYF	few	TRBV7-2	TRBJ2-3	-
TGTGCCAGCAGTAGCCGACAGGGCGCGAGTACTGAAGCTTTCTTT	CASSSRQGASTEAFF	-	TRBV6-1	TRBJ1-1	TRBD1
TGCAGCGTTGAGCTAGCAGGGGCGGGCACCGGGGAGCTGTTTTTT	CSVELAGAGTGELFF	-	TRBV29-1	TRBJ2-2	-
TGCAGTGCTAGGAGAGATTATGGCTACACCTTC	CSARRDYGYTF	few	TRBV20-1	TRBJ1-2	-
TGTGCCAGCAGCCAAGGAGGAACAGGGAAAGAGACCCAGTACTTC	CASSQGGTGKETQYF	many	TRBV14	TRBJ2-5	-
TGTGCCAGCAGCCGACCGGATGAAGCTTTCTTT	CASSRPDEAFF	-	TRBV5-7	TRBJ1-1	-
TGTGCCAGCTCACCAAATCCCCCGGAGACAGAGATAAATGAAAAACTGTTTTTT	CASSPNPPETEINEKLFF	-	TRBV18	TRBJ1-4	-
TGTGCCAGCAGAATGAACCCTGGGGACCAGTACTTC	CASRMNPGDQYF	few	TRBV11-2	TRBJ2-5	-
TGCAGCGTTGACGGGCAGACGGAGACCCAGTACTTC	CSVDGQTETQYF	-	TRBV29-1	TRBJ2-5	-
TGTGCCACCGCCCCGGGACAGCGGAATGAGCAGTTCTTC	CATAPGQRNEQFF	-	TRBV2	TRBJ2-1	TRBD1
TGCAGTGCTCATAGCCCTCCGGGACAGGGGTCCACAGATACGCAGTATTTT	CSAHSPPGQGSTDTQYF	few	TRBV20-1	TRBJ2-3	TRBD1
TGTGCCAGCTCCCCGCATGGCAGGGGATATAATTCACCCCTCCACTTT	CASSPHGRGYNSPLHF	-	TRBV18	TRBJ1-6	-
TGTGCCATCAGTGAGGAAGTGGGGGTGTACACAGATACGCAGTATTTT	CAISEEVGVYTDTQYF	few	TRBV10-3	TRBJ2-3	-
TGTGCCAGCAGTTACAGTACAGCCACTGAAGCTTTCTTT	CASSYSTATEAFF	few	TRBV6-2/TRBV6-3	TRBJ1-1	-